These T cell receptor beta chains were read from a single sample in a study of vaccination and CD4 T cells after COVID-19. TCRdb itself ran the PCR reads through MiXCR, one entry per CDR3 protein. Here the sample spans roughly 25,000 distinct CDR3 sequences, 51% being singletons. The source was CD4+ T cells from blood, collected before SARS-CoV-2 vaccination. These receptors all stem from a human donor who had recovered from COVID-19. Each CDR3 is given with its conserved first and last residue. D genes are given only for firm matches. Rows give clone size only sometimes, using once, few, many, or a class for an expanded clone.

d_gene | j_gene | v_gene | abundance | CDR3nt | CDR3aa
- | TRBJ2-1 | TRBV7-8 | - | TGTGCCAGCAGCTTAGCGCGGACGAACAATGAGCAGTTCTTC | CASSLARTNNEQFF
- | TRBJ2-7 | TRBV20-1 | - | TGCAGTGCTAGAGCCTGGGCAGCAAGCAACGAGCAGTACTTC | CSARAWAASNEQYF
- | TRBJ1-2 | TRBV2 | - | TGTGCCGGCTCACAGGGCATTGCTGGCTACACCTTC | CAGSQGIAGYTF
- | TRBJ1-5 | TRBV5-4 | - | TGTGCCAGCAGCTTGTACGGCCAGCCCCAGCATTTT | CASSLYGQPQHF
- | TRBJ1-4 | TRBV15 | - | TGTGCCACCAGCAGAGGACGGGGACCAGACGAAAAACTGTTTTTT | CATSRGRGPDEKLFF
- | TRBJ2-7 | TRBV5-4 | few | TGTGCCAGCAGCCAGACAGGTACCTCCTACGAGCAGTACTTC | CASSQTGTSYEQYF
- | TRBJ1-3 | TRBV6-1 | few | TGTGCCAGCAGTCCTAACAGGGACCCCTCTGGAAACACCATATATTTT | CASSPNRDPSGNTIYF
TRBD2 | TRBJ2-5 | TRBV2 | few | TGTGCCAGCAGCGCCCAGCGAGCGGGAGCGGAGACCCAGTACTTC | CASSAQRAGAETQYF
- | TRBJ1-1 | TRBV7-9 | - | TGTGCCAGCAGCTTTACCGGGACGAACACTGAAGCTTTCTTT | CASSFTGTNTEAFF
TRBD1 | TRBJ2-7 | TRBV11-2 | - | TGTGCCAGCAGCTCATTACCGGGACAGGGGACCTACGAGCAGTACTTC | CASSSLPGQGTYEQYF
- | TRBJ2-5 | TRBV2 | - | TGTGCCAGCAGGCCCAGGGTGCTCCAAGAGACCCAGTACTTC | CASRPRVLQETQYF
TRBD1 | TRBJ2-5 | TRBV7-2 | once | TGTGCCAGCAGCAAGGGACAGAGGGAGACCCAGTACTTC | CASSKGQRETQYF
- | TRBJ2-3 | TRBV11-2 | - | TGTGCCAGCAGCCAAGGGGGGAGGCCAGATACGCAGTATTTT | CASSQGGRPDTQYF
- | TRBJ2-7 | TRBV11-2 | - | TGTGCCAGCAAGGGGCCGAAAGCTCCCTACGAGCAGTACTTC | CASKGPKAPYEQYF
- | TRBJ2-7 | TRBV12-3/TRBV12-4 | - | TGTGCCAGCAGTTTGGCGGGCGTCTCCTACGAGCAGTACTTC | CASSLAGVSYEQYF
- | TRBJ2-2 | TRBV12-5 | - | TGTGCTAGTGGTTTGGTAGGGGTCGGGGAGCTGTTTTTT | CASGLVGVGELFF
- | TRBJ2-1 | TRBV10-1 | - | TGCGCCAGCAGTGATCGACCGAACCCCTACAATGAGCAGTTCTTC | CASSDRPNPYNEQFF
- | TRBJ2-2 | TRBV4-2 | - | TGTGCCAGCAGCCAAGAAGCCGTTACCGGGGAGCTGTTTTTT | CASSQEAVTGELFF
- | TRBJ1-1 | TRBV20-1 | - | TGCAGTGCTAGTAGAAACATGAACACTGAAGCTTTCTTT | CSASRNMNTEAFF
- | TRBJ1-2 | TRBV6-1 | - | TGTGCCAGCAGTGACTTAGCAGGGCGCACTTCTAACTATGGCTACACCTTC | CASSDLAGRTSNYGYTF
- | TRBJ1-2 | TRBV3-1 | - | TGTGCCAGCAGCCAAGCAGGAGGCTACACCTTC | CASSQAGGYTF
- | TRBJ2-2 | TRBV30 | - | TGTGCCTGGAGTGAAGTGAACACCGGGGAGCTGTTTTTT | CAWSEVNTGELFF
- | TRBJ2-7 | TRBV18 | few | TGTGCCAGCTCAGGGGGGTTGGGGACCTACGAGCAGTACTTC | CASSGGLGTYEQYF
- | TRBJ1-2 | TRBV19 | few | TGTGCCAGTATCCCCTCAGGGGCTAACTATGGCTACACCTTC | CASIPSGANYGYTF
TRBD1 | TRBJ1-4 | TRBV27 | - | TGTGCCAGCGGACGACAGGGATGGGCTAATGAAAAACTGTTTTTT | CASGRQGWANEKLFF
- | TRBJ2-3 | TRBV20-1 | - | TGCAGTGCTACATCCAGGCTGAATTTTAGCACAGATACGCAGTATTTT | CSATSRLNFSTDTQYF
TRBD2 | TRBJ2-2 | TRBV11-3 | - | TGTGCCAGCAGCTTAGTATGTGGGGGGAGGGACGGGGAGCTGTTTTTT | CASSLVCGGRDGELFF
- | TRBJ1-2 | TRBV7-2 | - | TGTGCCAGCAGCTTAGGGTCCCAGGGAGTCTATGGCTACACCTTC | CASSLGSQGVYGYTF
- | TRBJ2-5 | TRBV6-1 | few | TGTGCCACCCAGGGGGGGGTGGAGACCCAGTACTTC | CATQGGVETQYF
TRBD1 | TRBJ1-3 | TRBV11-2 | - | TGTGCCAGCAGCCGGGGACAGGGGGCCGGAAACACCATATATTTT | CASSRGQGAGNTIYF
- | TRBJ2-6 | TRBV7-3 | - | TGTGCCAGCAGCCTACAAGTCTCTGGGGCCAACGTCCTGACTTTC | CASSLQVSGANVLTF
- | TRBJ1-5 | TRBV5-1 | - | TGCGCCAGCAGCTTGGCAGCTAATCAGCCCCAGCATTTT | CASSLAANQPQHF
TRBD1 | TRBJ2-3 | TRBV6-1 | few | TGTGCCAGCAGCCCGGGACAGGGGGCGCGATATACGCAGTATTTT | CASSPGQGARYTQYF
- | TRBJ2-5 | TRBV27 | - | TGTGCCAGCCAAGAGACCCAGTACTTC | CASQETQYF
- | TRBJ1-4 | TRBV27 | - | TGTGCCAGCAGTTCCTTGGGGGGCGCAGCGGTTGAAAAACTGTTTTTT | CASSSLGGAAVEKLFF
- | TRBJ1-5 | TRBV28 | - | TGTGCCAGCAGCCAAGGACTCCGGAATCAGCCCCAGCATTTT | CASSQGLRNQPQHF
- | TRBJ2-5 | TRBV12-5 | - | TGTGCTAGTGGTTTAGGGGGGCTCCAAGAGACCCAGTACTTC | CASGLGGLQETQYF
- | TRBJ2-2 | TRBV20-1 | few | TGCAGTGCTAGAACCCCGGGACTCCTCCCCGGGGAGCTGTTTTTT | CSARTPGLLPGELFF
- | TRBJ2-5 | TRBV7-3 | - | TGTGCCAGCAGCCGGACTACCCAAGAGACCCAGTACTTC | CASSRTTQETQYF
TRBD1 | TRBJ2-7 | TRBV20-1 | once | TGCAGTGTGGGACAGGCCCTAACAACCTACGAGCAGTACTTC | CSVGQALTTYEQYF